The 2 T cell receptor beta chains listed next were all sequenced from one sample in a study of blood T cell repertoires in COVID-19 (dated by TCRdb to the early 2020s). Library construction relied on the immunoSEQ multiplex PCR assay. The source is immuneACCESS, and TCRdb retained only in-frame sequences with V and J called. Part of the clones is not carried over; for the studies checked, unresolved V genes explain less than half of this, and the remainder is unexplained. The sample contains fewer than 300,000 clones, 70% to 90% of them found a single time. The ten largest clones capture more than 0.95% of the sample. Material: PBMCs or T cells enriched from blood (not recorded which). These TCRs come from a woman in her forties with acute COVID-19.

The genes are TRBV22-1 and TRBJ2-7; the D call in the table, TRBD2, was not verified against the DNA. TRBV22-1 is labeled a pseudogene. The CDR3 is 12 residues long. CDR3 nucleotides: TGTCCTGGACCCGGGGGGGACTACGAGCAGTACGTC. The encoded protein is CPGPGGDYEQYV.

The chain links TRBV4-3 to TRBJ1-4, with 10 bases that match TRBD1. The CDR3 is 16 amino acids. The V segment lost 0 bases and the J segment 7 bases; nucleotides outside the gene matches: 5. Germline V gene data show CDR1 as LGHNA and CDR2 as YSLEER. The CDR3 bases are TGCGCCAGCAGCCAAGACGGGGACAGGGGAGGTGAAAAACTGTTTTTT. This codes for CASSQDGDRGGEKLFF.